Presented here are 4 T cell receptor beta chains from one specimen sequenced in a study of human T cells and chemical hapten exposure. TCRdb called the RACE reads again in MiXCR, with one record for every CDR3 protein. The profile shows 250,000 or so distinct CDR3 sequences, just under 8% of them singletons. The time point here: pre-sensitization, week 0. The treatment is: therapeutic diphenylcyclopropenone sensitization with weekly scalp DPC. The material sequenced was whole blood, taken in connection with sensitization to the hapten diphenylcyclopropenone (DPC). The receptors originated from a young man with alopecia areata. Some clones in this sample may be carry-over from other donors' samples.

CDR3 sequence (DNA): TGTGCCAGCAGCGTAGCCACGGGACAGGGAAATTCACCCCTCCACTTT. This encodes CASSVATGQGNSPLHF. The chain uses TRBV9 and TRBJ1-6, with 9 positions matching TRBD1. After removal of 0 bases from V and 7 bases from J, the junction contained 5 bases not matched to a gene. There are 16 residues in the CDR3. Germline V lookup: CDR1 SGDLS, CDR2 YYNGEE.

V usage is TRBV7-9 and J usage is TRBJ1-2, with 10 bases identical to TRBD1. This CDR3 is built from 17 residues. Germline V gene lookup returns CDR1 SEHNR and CDR2 FQNEAQ (reference sequence). J gave up 4 bases and V 4 bases, and 12 bases lay outside the gene matches. The CDR3 sequence: CASSSQGTGDYGYGYTF. CDR3 sequence (DNA): TGTGCCAGCAGCTCCCAGGGGACAGGGGATTATGGCTATGGCTACACCTTC.

This clonotype was seen a few times. This chain uses TRBV7-2 with TRBJ2-3, with a possible D match to TRBD2 (5 bases). Trimming removed 0 bases from V and 2 bases from J, with 6 bases in between. CDR1 and CDR2 (germline): SGHTA, FQGNSA. The CDR3 length is 14 residues. CDR3 amino acids: CASSLALATDTQYF. For the CDR3, the DNA is TGTGCCAGCAGCTTAGCGCTAGCCACAGATACGCAGTATTTT.

In its sample, this clonotype was seen many times. This rearrangement joins TRBV28 to TRBJ2-3; 11 bases line up with TRBD2. The J segment lost 5 bases and the V segment lost 7 bases, leaving 5 bases of the junction unmatched. Germline-derived CDR1 and CDR2 are MDHEN and SYDVKM. This CDR3 is 14 amino acids long. CDR3 residues: CASKLAGGLDTQYF. As DNA, the CDR3 is TGTGCCAGCAAATTAGCGGGGGGGCTAGATACGCAGTATTTT. The whole variable domain, remainder taken from reference TRBV28 and TRBJ2-3, is DVKVTQSSRYLVKRTGEKVFLECVQDMDHENMFWYRQDPGLGLRLIYFSYDVKMKEKGDIPEGYSVSREKKERFSLILESASTNQTSMYLCASKLAGGLDTQYFGPGTRLTVL.